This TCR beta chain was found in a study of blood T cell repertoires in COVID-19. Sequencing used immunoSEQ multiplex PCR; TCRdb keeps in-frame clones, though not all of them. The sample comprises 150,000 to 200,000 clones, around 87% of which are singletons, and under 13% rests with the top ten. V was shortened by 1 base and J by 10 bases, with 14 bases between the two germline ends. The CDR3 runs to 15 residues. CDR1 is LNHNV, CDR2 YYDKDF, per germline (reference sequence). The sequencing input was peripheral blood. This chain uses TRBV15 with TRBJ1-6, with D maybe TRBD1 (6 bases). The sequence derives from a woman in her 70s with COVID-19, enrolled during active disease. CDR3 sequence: CATSRGGPLSSPLHF. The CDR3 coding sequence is TGTGCCACCAGCAGAGGGGGGCCTCTTTCCTCACCCCTCCACTTT.